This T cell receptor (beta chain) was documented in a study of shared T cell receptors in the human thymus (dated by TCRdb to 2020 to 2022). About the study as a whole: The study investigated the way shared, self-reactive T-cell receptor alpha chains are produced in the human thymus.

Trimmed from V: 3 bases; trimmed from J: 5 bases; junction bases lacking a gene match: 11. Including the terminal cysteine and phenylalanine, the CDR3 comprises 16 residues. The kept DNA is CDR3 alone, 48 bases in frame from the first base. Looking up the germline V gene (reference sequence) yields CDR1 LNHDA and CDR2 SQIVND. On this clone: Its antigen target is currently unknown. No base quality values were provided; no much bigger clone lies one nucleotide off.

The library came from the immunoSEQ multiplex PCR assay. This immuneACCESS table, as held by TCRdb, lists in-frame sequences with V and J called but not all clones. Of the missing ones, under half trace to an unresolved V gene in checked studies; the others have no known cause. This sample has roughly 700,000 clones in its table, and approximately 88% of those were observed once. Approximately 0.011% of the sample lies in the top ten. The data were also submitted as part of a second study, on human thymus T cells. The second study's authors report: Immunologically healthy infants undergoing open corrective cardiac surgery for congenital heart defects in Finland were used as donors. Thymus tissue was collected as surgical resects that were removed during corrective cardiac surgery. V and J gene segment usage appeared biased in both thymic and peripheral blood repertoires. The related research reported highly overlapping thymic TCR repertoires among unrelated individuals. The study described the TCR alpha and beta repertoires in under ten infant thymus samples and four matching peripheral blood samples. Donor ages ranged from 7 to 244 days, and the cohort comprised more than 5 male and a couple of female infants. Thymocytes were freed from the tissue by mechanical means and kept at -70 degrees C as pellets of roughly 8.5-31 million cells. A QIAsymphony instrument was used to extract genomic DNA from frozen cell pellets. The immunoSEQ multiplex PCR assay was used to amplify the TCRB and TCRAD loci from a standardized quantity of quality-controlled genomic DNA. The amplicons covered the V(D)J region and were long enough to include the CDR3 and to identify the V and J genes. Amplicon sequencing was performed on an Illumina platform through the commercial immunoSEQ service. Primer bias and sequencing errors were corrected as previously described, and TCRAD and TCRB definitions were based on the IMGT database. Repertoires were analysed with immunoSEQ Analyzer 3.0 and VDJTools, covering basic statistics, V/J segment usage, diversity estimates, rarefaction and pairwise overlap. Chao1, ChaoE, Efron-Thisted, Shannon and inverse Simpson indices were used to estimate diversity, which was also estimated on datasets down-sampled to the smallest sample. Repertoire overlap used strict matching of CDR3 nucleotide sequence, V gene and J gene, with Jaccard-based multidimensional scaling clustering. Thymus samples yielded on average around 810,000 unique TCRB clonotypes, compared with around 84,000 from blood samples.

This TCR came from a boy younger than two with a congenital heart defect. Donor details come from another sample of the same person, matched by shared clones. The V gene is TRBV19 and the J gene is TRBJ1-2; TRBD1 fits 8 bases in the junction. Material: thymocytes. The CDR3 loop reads CASSIPSDRENYGYTF. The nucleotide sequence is TGTGCCAGTAGTATTCCCTCGGACAGGGAAAATTATGGCTACACCTTC.